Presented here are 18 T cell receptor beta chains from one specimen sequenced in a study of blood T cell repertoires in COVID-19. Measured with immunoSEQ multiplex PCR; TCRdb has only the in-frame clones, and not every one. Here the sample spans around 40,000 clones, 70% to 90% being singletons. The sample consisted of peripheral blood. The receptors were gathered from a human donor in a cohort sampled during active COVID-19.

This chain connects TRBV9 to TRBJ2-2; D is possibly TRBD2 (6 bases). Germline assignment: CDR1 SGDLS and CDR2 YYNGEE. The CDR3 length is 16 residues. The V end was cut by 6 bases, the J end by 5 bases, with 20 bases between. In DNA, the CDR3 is TGTGCCAGCACCCCAGTTGGGGGGATAGGTACCGGGGAGCTGTTTTTT. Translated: CASTPVGGIGTGELFF.

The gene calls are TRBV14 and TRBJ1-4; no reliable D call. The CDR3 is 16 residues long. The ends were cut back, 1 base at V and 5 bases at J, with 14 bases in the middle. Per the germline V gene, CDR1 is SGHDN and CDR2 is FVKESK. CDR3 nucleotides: TGTGCCAGCAGCCAAGGAGGTCCGGGGATGAATGAAAAACTGTTTTTT. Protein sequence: CASSQGGPGMNEKLFF.

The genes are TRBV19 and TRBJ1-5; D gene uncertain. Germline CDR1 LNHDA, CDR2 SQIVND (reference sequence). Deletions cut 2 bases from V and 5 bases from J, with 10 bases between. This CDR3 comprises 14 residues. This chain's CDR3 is CASSIRLNDQPQHF. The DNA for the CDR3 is TGTGCCAGTAGTATAAGACTGAACGATCAGCCCCAGCATTTT.

The CDR3 bases are TGTGCCATCAGTAAAACGGGACAGGGAGATGAAAAACTGTTTTTT. This gives the protein CAISKTGQGDEKLFF. The chain couples TRBV10-3 to TRBJ1-4; 9 positions agree with TRBD1. This CDR3 has 15 amino acids. Germline CDR1 and CDR2: ENHRY and SYGVKD. Germline trimming cut 5 bases from V and 6 bases from J; bases unmatched to any gene: 7.

In nucleotides, the CDR3 is TGTGCCACCAGCAGGGCCAGGGGTTCCTACGAGCAGTACTTC. Amino acids: CATSRARGSYEQYF. The chain combines TRBV15 with TRBJ2-7; perhaps TRBD1 as D (6 bases). V lost 3 bases to trimming and J lost 1 base, with 10 bases between them. The CDR3 sequence is 14 residues long. Germline CDR1 LNHNV, CDR2 YYDKDF (reference sequence).

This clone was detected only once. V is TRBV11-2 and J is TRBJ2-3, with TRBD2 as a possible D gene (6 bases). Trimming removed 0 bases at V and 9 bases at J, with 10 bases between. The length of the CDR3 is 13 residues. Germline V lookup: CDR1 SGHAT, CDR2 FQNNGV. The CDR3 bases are TGTGCCAGCAGCTTAGAGCGGGGCGCCACGCAGTATTTT. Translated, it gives CASSLERGATQYF.

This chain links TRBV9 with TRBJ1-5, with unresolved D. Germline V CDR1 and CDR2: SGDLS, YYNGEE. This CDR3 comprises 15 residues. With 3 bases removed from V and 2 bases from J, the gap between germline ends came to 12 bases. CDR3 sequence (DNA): TGTGCCAGCAGCGGCGGGCCCCAGGGCAATCAGCCCCAGCATTTT. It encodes CASSGGPQGNQPQHF.

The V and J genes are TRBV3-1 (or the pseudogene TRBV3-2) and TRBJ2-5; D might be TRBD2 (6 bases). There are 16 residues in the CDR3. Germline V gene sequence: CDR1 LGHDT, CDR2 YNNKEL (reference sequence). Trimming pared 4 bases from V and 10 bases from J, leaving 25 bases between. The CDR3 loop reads CASSLGGAIPQSSQYF. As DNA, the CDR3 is TGTGCCAGCAGCCTTGGCGGGGCGATCCCCCAGAGTAGCCAGTACTTC.

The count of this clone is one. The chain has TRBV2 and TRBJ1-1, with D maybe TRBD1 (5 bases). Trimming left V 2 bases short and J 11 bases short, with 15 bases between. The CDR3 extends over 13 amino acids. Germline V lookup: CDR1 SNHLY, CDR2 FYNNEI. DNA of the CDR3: TGTGCCAGCAGTGAAAGACGGGGGACGTCGGCTTTCTTT. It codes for CASSERRGTSAFF.

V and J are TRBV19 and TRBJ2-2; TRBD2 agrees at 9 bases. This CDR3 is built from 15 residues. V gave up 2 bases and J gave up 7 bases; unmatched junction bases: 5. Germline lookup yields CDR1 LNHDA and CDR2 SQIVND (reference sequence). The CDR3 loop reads CASSIRGGADGELFF. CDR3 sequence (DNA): TGTGCCAGTAGTATACGCGGGGGGGCGGACGGGGAGCTGTTTTTT.

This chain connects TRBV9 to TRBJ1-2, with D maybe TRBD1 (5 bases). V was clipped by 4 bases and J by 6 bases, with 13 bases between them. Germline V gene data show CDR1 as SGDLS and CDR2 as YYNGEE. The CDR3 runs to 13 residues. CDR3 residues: CASSPNGGDGYTF. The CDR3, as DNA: TGTGCCAGCAGCCCGAACGGAGGGGATGGCTACACCTTC.

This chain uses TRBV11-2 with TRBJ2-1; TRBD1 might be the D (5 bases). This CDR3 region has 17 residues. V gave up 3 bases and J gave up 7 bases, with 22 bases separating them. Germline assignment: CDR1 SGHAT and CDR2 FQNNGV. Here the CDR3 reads CASSFEGHFRGPNEQFF. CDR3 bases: TGTGCCAGCAGCTTCGAAGGACACTTTAGGGGCCCTAATGAGCAGTTCTTC.

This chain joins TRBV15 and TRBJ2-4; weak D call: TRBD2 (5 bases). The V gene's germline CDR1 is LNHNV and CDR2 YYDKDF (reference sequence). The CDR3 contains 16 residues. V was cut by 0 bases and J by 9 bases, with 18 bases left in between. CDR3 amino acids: CATSRDLTTRAGIQYF. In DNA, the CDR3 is TGTGCCACCAGCAGAGACCTCACGACTCGGGCGGGCATTCAGTACTTC.

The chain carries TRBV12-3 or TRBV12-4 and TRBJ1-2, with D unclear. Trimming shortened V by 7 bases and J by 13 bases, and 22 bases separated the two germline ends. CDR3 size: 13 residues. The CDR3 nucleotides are TGTGCCAGCACCCCCTCTGACGCGGGAGTTTGCACCTTC. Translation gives CASTPSDAGVCTF.

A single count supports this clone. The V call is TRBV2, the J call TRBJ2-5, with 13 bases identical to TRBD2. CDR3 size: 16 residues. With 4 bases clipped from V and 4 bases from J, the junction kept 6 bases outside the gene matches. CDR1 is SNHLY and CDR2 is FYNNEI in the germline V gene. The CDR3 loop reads CASSGGLAGVRETQYF. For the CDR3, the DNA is TGTGCCAGCAGTGGTGGACTAGCGGGGGTCCGAGAGACCCAGTACTTC.

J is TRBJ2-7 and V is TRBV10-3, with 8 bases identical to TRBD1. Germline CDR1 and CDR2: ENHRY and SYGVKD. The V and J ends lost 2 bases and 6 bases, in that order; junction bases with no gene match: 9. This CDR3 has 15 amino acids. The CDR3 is CAISEVAQGAVEQYF. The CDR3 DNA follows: TGTGCCATCAGTGAGGTGGCGCAGGGGGCCGTCGAGCAGTACTTC.

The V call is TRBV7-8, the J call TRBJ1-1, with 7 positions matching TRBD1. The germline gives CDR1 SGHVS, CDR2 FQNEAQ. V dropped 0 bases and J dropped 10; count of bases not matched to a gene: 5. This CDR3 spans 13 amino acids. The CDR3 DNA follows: TGTGCCAGCAGCTTAGCCAGGGGGTCGCGAGCTTTCTTT. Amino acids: CASSLARGSRAFF. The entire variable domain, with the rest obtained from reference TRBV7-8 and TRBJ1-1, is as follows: GAGVSQSPRYKVAKRGQDVALRCDPISGHVSLFWYQQALGQGPEFLTYFQNEAQLDKSGLPSDRFFAERPEGSVSTLKIQRTQQEDSAVYLCASSLARGSRAFFGQGTRLTVV.

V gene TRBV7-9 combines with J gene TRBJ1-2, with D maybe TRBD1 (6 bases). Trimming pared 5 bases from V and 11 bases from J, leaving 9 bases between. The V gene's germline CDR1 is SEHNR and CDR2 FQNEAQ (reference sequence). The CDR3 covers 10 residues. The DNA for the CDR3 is TGTGCCAGCAGCAACAGGGATTACACCTTC. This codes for CASSNRDYTF.